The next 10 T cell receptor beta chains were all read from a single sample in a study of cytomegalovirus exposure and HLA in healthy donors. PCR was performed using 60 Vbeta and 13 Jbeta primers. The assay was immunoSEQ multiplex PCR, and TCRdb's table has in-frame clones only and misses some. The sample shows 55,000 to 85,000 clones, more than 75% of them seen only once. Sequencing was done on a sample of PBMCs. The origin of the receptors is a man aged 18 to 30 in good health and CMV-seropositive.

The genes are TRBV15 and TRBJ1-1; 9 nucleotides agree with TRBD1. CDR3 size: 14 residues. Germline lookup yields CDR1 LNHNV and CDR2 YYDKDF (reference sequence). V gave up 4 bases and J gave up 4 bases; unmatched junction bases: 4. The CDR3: CATSKTGGRTEAFF. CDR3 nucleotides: TGTGCCACCAGCAAAACAGGGGGCCGCACTGAAGCTTTCTTT.

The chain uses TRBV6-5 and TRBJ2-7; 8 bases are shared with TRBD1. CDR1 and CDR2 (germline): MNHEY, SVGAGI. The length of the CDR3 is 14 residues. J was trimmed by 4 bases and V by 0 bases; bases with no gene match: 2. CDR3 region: CASSYSGTGYEQYF. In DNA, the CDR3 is TGTGCCAGCAGTTACTCGGGGACAGGTTACGAGCAGTACTTC.

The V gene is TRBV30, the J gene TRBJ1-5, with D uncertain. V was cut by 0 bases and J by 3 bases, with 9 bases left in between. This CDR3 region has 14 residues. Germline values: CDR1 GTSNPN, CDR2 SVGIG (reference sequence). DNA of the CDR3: TGTGCCTGGAGTGTTGGGCAGCCCAATCAGCCCCAGCATTTT. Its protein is CAWSVGQPNQPQHF.

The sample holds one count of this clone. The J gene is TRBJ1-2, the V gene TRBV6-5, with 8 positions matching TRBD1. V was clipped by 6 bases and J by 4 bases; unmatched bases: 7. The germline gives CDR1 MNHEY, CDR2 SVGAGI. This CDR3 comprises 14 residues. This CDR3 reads CASSQDRAPYGYTF. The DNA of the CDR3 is TGTGCCAGCAGCCAGGACAGGGCCCCCTATGGCTACACCTTC.

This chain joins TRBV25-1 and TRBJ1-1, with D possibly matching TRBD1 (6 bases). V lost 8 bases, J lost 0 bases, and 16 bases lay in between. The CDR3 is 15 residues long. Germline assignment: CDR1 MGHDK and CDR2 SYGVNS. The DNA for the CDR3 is TGTGCCAGCTCCTTGCCAGGGGACATGAACACTGAAGCTTTCTTT. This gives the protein CASSLPGDMNTEAFF.

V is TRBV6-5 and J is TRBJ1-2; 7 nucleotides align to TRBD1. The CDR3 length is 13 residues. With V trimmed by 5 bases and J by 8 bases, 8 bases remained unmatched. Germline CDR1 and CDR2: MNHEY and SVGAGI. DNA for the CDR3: TGTGCCAGCAGTAACAGGGGCCAACGAGGCTACACCTTC. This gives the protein CASSNRGQRGYTF.

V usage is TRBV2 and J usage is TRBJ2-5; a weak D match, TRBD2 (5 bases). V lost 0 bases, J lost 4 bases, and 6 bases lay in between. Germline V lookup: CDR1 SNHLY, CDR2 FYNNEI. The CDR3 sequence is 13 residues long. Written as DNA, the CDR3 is TGTGCCAGCAGTGAAGCCGGGATAGAGACCCAGTACTTC. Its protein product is CASSEAGIETQYF.

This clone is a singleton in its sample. The CDR3, as DNA: TGCAGCGTACCCAACAGGGCCCATAATGGGGAACTGTTTTTT. Amino acid sequence: CSVPNRAHNGELFF. The V and J genes are TRBV29-1 and TRBJ1-4, with D tentatively TRBD1 (6 bases). V was pared by 6 bases and J by 12 bases, with 23 bases between. Germline values: CDR1 SQVTM, CDR2 ANQGSEA. The CDR3 is made up of 14 amino acids.

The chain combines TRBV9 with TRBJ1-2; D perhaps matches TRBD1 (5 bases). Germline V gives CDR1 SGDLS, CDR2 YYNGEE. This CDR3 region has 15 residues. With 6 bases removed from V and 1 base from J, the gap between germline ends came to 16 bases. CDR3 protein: CASTKSPTDNYGYTF. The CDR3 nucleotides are TGTGCCAGCACCAAATCACCGACAGATAACTATGGCTACACCTTC.

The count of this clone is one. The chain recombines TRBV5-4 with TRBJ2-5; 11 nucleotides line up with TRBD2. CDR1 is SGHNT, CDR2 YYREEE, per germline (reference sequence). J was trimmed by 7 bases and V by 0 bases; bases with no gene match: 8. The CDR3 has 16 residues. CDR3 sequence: CASSLAGTSGPSTQYF. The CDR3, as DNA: TGTGCCAGCAGCTTGGCCGGGACTAGCGGTCCATCGACCCAGTACTTC.